The clone carrying this T cell receptor (beta chain) appeared many times. Its antigen is unidentified. This specimen comes from a study of T-cell memory formation after mild COVID-19. Study-wide context: TCR clustering was largely donor specific. Whole-study findings and limits: Clones that got smaller from day 15 to 85 had even CD4/CD8, while clones growing later tipped toward CD4+.

V gave up 1 base and J gave up 8 bases, with 11 bases separating them. The CDR3 is made up of 13 amino acids. Germline V lookup: CDR1 LNHDA, CDR2 SQIVND (reference sequence). TCR alpha and TCR beta cDNA libraries with sample barcodes and UMIs came from 5'RACE using constant-segment primers. Via MiXCR, TCRdb re-called the 5' RACE reads, giving one row per CDR3 protein. The repertoire holds tens of thousands of distinct CDR3 sequences, approximately 7% seen once, with less than 0.95% in the top ten. The chain links TRBV19 to TRBJ1-2, with D perhaps TRBD1 (5 bases). The receptor was isolated from an adult who had mild COVID-19 (a few samples of this study predate the infection). Cell type and time point are not known. The sequenced material came from PBMCs or a T cell subset sorted from them (not recorded which). The CDR3 sequence: CASSIAGINGYTF. In DNA form, the CDR3 reads TGTGCCAGTAGTATAGCAGGGATAAACGGCTACACCTTC.